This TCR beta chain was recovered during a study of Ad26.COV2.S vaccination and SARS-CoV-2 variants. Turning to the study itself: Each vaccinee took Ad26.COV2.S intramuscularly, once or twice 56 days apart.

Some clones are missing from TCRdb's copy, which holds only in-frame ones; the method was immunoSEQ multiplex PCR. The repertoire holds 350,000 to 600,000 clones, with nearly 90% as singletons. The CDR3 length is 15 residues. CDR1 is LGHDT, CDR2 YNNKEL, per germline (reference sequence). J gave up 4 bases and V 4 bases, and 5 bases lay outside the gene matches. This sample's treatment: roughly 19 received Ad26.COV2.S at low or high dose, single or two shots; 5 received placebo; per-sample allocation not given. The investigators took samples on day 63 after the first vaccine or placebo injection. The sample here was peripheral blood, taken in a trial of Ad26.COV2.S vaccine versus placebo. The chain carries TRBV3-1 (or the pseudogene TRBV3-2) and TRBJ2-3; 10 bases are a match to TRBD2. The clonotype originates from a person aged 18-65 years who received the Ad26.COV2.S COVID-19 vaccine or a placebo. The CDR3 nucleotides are TGTGCCAGCAGCCCCCGGACTAGCGGATCAGATACGCAGTATTTT. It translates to CASSPRTSGSDTQYF.